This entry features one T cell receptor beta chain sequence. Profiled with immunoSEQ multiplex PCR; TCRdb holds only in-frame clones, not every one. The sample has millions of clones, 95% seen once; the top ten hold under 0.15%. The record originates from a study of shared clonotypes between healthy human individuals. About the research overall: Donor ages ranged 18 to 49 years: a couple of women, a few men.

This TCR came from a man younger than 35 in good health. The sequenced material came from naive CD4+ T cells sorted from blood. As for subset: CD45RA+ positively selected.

For the CDR3, the DNA is TGTGCCAGCTCACCATTTCCGGCTAGCCCAACCTACGAGCAGTACTTC. As protein: CASSPFPASPTYEQYF. The chain links TRBV18 to TRBJ2-7; perhaps TRBD2 as D (5 bases). The germline gives CDR1 KGHSH, CDR2 LQKENI. V was trimmed by 2 bases and J by 2 bases, leaving 16 bases between them. The CDR3 runs 16 residues.